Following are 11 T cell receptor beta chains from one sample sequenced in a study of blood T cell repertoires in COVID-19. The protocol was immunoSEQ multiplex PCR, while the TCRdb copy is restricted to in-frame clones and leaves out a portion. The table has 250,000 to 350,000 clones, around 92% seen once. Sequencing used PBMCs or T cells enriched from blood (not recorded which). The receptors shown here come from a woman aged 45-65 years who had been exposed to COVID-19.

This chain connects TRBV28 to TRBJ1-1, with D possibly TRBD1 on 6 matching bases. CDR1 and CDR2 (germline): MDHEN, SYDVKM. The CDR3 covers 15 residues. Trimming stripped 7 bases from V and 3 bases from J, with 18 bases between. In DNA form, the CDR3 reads TGTGCCAGCAACAAAGGTCGGGGACAAGACACTGAAGCTTTCTTT. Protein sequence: CASNKGRGQDTEAFF.

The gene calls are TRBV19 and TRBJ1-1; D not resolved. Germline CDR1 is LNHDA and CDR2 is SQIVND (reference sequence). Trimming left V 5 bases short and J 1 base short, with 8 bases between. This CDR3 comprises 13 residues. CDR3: CASSYAGNTEAFF. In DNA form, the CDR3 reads TGTGCCAGTAGTTATGCAGGGAACACTGAAGCTTTCTTT. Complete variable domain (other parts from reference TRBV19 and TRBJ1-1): DGGITQSPKYLFRKEGQNVTLSCEQNLNHDAMYWYRQDPGQGLRLIYYSQIVNDFQKGDIAEGYSVSREKKESFPLTVTSAQKNPTAFYLCASSYAGNTEAFFGQGTRLTVV.

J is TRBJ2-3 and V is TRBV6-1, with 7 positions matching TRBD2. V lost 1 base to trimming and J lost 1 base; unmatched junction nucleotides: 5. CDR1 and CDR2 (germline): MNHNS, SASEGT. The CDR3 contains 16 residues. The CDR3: CASSEGGSGGTDTQYF. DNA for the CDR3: TGTGCCAGCAGTGAAGGGGGGAGCGGGGGCACAGATACGCAGTATTTT.

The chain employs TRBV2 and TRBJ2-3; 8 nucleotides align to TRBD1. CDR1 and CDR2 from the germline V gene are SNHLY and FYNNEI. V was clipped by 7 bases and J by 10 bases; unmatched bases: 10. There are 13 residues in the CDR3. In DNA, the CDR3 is TGTGCCAGCACAAAGAACGGACAGGGTCCGCAGTATTTT. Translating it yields CASTKNGQGPQYF.

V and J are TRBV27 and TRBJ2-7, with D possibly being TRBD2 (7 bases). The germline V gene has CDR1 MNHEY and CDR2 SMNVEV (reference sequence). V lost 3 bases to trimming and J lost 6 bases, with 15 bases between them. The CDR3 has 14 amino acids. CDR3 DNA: TGTGCCAGCAGTTTCGAGGGGGGGTCCCTCGAGCAGTACTTC. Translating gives CASSFEGGSLEQYF.

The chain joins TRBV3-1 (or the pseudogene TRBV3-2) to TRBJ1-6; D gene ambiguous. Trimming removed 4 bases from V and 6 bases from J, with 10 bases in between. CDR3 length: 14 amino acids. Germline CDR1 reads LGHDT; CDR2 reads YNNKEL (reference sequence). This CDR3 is CASSPGKLNSPLHF. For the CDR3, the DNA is TGTGCCAGCAGCCCGGGGAAGCTTAATTCACCCCTCCACTTT.

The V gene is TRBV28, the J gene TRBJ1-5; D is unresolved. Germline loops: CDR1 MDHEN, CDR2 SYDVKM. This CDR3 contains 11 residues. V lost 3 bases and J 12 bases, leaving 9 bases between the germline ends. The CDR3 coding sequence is TGTGCCAGCAGTTTGGTACAGATCCAGCATTTT. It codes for CASSLVQIQHF.

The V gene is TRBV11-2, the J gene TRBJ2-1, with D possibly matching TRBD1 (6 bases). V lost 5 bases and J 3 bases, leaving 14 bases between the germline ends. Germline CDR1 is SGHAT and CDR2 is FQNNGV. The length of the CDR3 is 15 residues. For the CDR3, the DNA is TGTGCCAGCAGCATCGAACCCAGGGGCTACAATGAGCAGTTCTTC. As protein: CASSIEPRGYNEQFF.

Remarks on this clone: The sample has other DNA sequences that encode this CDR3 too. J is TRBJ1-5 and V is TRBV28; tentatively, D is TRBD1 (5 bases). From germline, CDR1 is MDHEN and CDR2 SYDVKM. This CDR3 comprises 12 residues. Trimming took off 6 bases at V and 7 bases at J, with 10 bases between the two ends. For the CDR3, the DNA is TGTGCCAGCAGAGGGGCAGGGCAGCCCCAGCATTTT. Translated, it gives CASRGAGQPQHF.

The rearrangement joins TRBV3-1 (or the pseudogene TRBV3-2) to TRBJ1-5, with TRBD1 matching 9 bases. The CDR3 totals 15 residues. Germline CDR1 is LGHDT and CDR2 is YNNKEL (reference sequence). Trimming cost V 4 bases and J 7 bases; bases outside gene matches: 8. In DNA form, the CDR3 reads TGTGCCAGCAGCCCGGGACAGGGCGAAGGGCAGCCCCAGCATTTT. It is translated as CASSPGQGEGQPQHF.

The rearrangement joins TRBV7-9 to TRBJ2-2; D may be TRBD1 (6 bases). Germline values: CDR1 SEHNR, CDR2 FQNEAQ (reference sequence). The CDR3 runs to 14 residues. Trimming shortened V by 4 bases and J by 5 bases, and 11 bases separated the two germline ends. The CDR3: CASSYYDRTGELFF. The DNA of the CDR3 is TGTGCCAGCAGCTATTACGACAGGACCGGGGAGCTGTTTTTT.